This record concerns one TCR beta chain sequence. This clone was seen only once. Its recognized antigen is unknown. The record has no base qualities; no much larger clone is one base away. The Qiagen DNeasy kit was used to extract genomic DNA both from unsorted PBMCs and from the negatively selected CD4+ and CD8+ fractions. TCR beta CDR3 regions were subjected to amplification by immunoSEQ multiplex PCR with primers that anneal to V and J segments. Amplification bias was minimized using a synthetic immune receptor repertoire, and residual bias was removed computationally after sequencing. In the authors' own workflow: Custom Python scripts were used to quantify repertoire diversity as the Shannon entropy index. The unsorted, CD4+ and CD8+ repertoires were each analyzed separately, with the exception of combined analyses, where CD4+ and CD8+ sequences were merged in silico. A clone was considered expanded if an increase in frequency of at least 2-fold after treatment relative to C1D1 was found, and a pseudocount of 0.5 was applied to clones undetected at baseline. Clones with 0 or 1 copy at C1D1 were defined as singleton clones, while clones with 2 or more copies were defined as non-singleton clones. By matching protein sequences in sorted samples from the same patient, clones expanded in unsorted samples were annotated as CD4+, CD8+ or unknown. Diversity changes from C1D1 to C4D1 were tested in paired samples using Wilcoxon tests. TCRdb carries this immuneACCESS record with in-frame sequences only. Its versions omit some clonotypes, under half of them owing to an unresolved V gene in the studies checked, with the rest unexplained. V and J calls and clone size follow that table, whereas D and trimming were derived from the DNA. The sample table contains 45,000 or so clones; only one count was recorded for around 80% of them. In total, the top ten clones hold approximately 35% of the sample.

The meaning of the sample's time point label: cycle 4 day 1 (C4D1), after about 6 weeks of nivolumab. All trial patients had relapsed after autologous stem cell transplantation, with cohorts A, B and C differing in prior brentuximab vedotin exposure. A total of 56 patients with relapsed/refractory classical Hodgkin lymphoma made up the trial cohort, and each patient's best overall response was complete response, partial response or progressive disease. Single-agent nivolumab was administered to trial patients in the multi-cohort phase II CheckMate 205 trial. An independent review committee assessed best overall response by applying the 2007 International Working Group response criteria. Trial PBMCs were obtained immediately prior to nivolumab initiation (C1D1) and on therapy at cycle 2 day 1 and cycle 4 day 1. After peripheral blood was drawn into 8 mL Vacutainer Cell Preparation Tubes, PBMCs were isolated by centrifugation and then cryopreserved.

The sample belongs to a study of PD-1 blockade in classical Hodgkin lymphoma (dated by TCRdb to between 2020 and 2021). For the study in its entirety: Nivolumab dosing was 3 mg/kg intravenously every 2 weeks, continuing until either disease progression or unacceptable toxicity. The study used CyTOF and TCR beta sequencing to define a peripheral blood immune signature of response to PD-1 blockade in classical Hodgkin lymphoma.

Points the paper makes about the study in general: Baseline TCR diversity was reported to be lower in newly diagnosed patients than in healthy donors and to be lower still in relapsed/refractory patients. CD4+ but not CD8+ TCR diversity rose significantly by C4D1 (p=0.0027 vs p=0.16), most apparent in complete responders (p=0.02). Only a single clinical trial cohort was studied, and what caused the repertoire differences, possibly disease activity or prior therapy, remained undefined. Diversity was lower in patients who began nivolumab less than 1 year after ASCT, so these patients were left out of later analyses to avoid confounding by immune reconstitution. Baseline diversity similar to that of newly diagnosed patients was observed in trial patients achieving complete response, whereas significantly lower diversity was observed in partial responders and progressors.

The sample here was peripheral blood mononuclear cells (PBMCs), taken before the fourth cycle of nivolumab. This TCR derives from a human donor with classical Hodgkin lymphoma.

CDR3 region: CSGRVDNEQFF. Read as DNA, the sequence is TGCAGTGGACGGGTGGATAATGAGCAGTTCTTC. This sequence uses TRBV20-1 and TRBJ2-1, with the identity of the D gene unclear. The germline V gene (reference sequence) supplies CDR1 DFQATT and CDR2 SNEGSKA. The CDR3 runs 11 amino acids, cysteine and phenylalanine included. The sequence is cut down to CDR3 DNA, 33 bases in frame from base 1. V is cut by 7 bases and J by 7 bases, and the space between the germline ends is 11 bases.